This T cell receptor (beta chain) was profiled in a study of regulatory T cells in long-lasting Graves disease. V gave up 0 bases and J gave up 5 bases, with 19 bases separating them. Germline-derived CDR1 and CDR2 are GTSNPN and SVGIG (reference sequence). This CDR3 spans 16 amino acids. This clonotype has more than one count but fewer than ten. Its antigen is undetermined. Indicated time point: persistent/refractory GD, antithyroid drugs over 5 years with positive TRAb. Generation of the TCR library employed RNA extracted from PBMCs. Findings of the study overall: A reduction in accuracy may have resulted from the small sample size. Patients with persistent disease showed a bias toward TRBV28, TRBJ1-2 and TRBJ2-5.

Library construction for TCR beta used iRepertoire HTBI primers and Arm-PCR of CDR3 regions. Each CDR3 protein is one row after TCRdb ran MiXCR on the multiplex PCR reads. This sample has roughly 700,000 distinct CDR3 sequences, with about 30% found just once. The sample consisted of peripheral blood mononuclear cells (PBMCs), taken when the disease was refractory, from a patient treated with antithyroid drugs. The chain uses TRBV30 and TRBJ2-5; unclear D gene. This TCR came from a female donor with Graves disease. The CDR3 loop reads CAWSVGMGFFIETQYF. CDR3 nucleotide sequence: TGTGCCTGGAGTGTGGGAATGGGATTCTTTATTGAGACCCAGTACTTC.